The TCR beta chain under discussion was sequenced for a study of cytomegalovirus exposure and HLA in healthy donors. Across the study: The roughly 670 first-cohort repertoires shared a platform with the approximately 120 validation repertoires, as reported in a later analysis.

Repertoires were generated with immunoSEQ multiplex PCR, while TCRdb's copy carries only in-frame clones and drops some. The sample comprises approximately 65,000 clones, about 91% of which are singletons, and about 5.4% rests with the top ten. CDR3 length: 17 residues. The germline gives CDR1 SGHRS, CDR2 YFSETQ. The V segment lost 2 bases and the J segment 5 bases; nucleotides outside the gene matches: 13. On this clone itself: Its specificity is not known.

Study-wide findings and caveats: In vitro experiments confirmed that three CMV-associated chains were specific for CMV antigens. Rare TCR sequences predominated, though certain public TCRs were found in many donors.

This clonotype originated in a man between 18 and 35 years old in good health and CMV-seropositive. The rearrangement uses TRBV5-1 and TRBJ2-5, with 9 bases identical to TRBD1. The source material was PBMCs. CDR3 residues: CASSFFPQGATGETQYF. As DNA, the CDR3 is TGCGCCAGCAGCTTTTTCCCACAGGGGGCGACTGGGGAGACCCAGTACTTC.